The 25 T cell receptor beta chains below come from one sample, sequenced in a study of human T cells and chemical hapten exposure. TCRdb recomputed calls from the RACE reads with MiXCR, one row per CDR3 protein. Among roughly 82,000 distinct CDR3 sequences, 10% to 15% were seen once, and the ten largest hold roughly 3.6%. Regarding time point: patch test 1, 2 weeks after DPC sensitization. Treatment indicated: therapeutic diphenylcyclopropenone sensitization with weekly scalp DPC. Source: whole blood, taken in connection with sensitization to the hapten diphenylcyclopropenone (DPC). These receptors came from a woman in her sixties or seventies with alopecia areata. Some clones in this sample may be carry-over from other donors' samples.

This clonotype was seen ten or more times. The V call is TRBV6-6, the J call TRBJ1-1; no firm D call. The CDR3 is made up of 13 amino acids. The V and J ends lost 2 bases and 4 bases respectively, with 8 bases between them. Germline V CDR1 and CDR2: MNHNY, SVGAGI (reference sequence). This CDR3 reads CASSYGSGTEAFF. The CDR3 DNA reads TGTGCCAGCAGTTACGGGAGTGGCACTGAAGCTTTCTTT.

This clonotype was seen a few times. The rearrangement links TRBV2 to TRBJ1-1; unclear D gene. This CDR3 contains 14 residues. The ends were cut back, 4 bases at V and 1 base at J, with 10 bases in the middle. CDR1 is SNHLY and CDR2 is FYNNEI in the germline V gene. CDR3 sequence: CASSAGWGNTEAFF. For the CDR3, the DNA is TGTGCCAGCAGTGCTGGGTGGGGGAACACTGAAGCTTTCTTT.

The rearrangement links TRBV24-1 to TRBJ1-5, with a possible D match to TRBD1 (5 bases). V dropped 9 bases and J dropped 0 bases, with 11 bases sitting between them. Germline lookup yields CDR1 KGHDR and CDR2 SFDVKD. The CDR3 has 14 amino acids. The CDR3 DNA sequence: TGTGCCACCTCCGGGACGGATAGCAATCAGCCCCAGCATTTT. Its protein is CATSGTDSNQPQHF.

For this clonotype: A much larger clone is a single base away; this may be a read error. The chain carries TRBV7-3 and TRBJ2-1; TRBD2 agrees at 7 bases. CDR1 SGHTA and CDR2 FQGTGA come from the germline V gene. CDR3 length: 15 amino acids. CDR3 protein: CASARTSVSYSEQFF. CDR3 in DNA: TGTGCCAGCGCCCGGACTAGTGTTTCCTACAGTGAGCAGTTCTTC.

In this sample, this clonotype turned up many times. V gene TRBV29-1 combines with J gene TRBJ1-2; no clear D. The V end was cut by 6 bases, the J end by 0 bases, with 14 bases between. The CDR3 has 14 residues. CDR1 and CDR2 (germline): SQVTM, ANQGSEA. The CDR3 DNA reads TGCAGCGTCGAACCGAGACCAGCTAACTATGGCTACACCTTC. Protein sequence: CSVEPRPANYGYTF.

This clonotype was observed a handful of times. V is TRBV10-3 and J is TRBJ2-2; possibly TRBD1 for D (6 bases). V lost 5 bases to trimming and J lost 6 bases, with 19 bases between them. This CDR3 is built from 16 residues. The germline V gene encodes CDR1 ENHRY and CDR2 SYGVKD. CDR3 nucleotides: TGTGCCATCAGTTTCTCGGCAGGGGATGTACCCGGGGAGCTGTTTTTT. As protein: CAISFSAGDVPGELFF.

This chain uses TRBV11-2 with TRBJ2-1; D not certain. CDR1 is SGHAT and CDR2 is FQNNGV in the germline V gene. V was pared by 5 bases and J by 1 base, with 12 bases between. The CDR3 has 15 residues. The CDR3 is CASSLRPDSYNEQFF. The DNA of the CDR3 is TGTGCCAGCAGCCTACGGCCAGATTCCTACAATGAGCAGTTCTTC.

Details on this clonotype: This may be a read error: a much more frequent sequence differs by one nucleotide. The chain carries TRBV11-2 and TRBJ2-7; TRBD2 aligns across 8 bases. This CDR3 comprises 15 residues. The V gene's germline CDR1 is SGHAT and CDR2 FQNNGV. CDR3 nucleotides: TGTGTCAGCAGCTCAATAGCGGGACCCGCCTACGAGCAGTACTTC. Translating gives CVSSSIAGPAYEQYF.

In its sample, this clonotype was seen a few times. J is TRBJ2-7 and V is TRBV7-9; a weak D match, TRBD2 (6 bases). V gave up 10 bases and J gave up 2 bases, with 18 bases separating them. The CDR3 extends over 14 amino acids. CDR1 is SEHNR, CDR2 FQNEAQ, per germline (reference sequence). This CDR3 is CATAWGTEAYEQYF. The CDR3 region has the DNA TGTGCCACCGCGTGGGGGACTGAAGCCTACGAGCAGTACTTC. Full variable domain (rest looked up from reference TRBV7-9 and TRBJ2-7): DTGVSQNPRHKITKRGQNVTFRCDPISEHNRLYWYRQTLGQGPEFLTYFQNEAQLEKSRLLSDRFSAERPKGSFSTLEIQRTEQGDSAMYLCATAWGTEAYEQYFGPGTRLTVT.

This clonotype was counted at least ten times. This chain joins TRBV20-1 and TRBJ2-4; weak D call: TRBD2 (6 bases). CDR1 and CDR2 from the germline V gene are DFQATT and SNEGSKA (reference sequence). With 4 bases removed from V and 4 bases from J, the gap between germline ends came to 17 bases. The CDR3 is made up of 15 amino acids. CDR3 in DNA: TGCAGTGCTATACAGCAGTCCGGGACTAAAAACATTCAGTACTTC. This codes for CSAIQQSGTKNIQYF.

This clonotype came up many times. CDR3 in DNA: TGTGCCAGCAGTTTCGGACAGAGCAATCAGCCCCAGCATTTT. This translates into CASSFGQSNQPQHF. The rearrangement links TRBV12-3 or TRBV12-4 to TRBJ1-5, with D maybe TRBD1 (6 bases). V shed 3 bases and J shed 1 base, with 7 bases lying between them. This CDR3 spans 14 amino acids.

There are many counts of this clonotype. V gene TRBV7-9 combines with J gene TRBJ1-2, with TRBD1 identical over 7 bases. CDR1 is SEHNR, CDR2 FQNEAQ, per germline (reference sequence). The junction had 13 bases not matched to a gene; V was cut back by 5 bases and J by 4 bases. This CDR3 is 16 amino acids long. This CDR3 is CASSPSTGHTVYGYTF. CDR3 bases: TGTGCCAGCAGCCCCTCGACAGGGCATACCGTCTATGGCTACACCTTC.

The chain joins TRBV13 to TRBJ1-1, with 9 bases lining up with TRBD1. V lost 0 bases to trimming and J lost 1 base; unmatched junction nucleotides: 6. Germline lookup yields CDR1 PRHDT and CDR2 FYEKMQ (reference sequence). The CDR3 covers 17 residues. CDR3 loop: CASSLGGQGSRNTEAFF. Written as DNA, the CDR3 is TGTGCCAGCAGCTTAGGTGGACAGGGGTCGCGGAACACTGAAGCTTTCTTT.

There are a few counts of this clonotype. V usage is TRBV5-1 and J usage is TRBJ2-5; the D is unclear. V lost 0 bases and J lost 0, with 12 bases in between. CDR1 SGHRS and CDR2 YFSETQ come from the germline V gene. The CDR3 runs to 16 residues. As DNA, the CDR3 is TGCGCCAGCAGCTTGGGGGTATCCTCGGACCAAGAGACCCAGTACTTC. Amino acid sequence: CASSLGVSSDQETQYF.

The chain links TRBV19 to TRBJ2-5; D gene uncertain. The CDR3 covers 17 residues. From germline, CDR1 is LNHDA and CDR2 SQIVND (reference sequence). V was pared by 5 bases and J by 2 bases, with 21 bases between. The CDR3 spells CASSRPRKAWKQETQYF. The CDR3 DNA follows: TGTGCCAGTAGTCGTCCTCGAAAGGCATGGAAGCAAGAGACCCAGTACTTC. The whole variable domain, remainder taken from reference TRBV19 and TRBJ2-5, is DGGITQSPKYLFRKEGQNVTLSCEQNLNHDAMYWYRQDPGQGLRLIYYSQIVNDFQKGDIAEGYSVSREKKESFPLTVTSAQKNPTAFYLCASSRPRKAWKQETQYFGPGTRLLVL.

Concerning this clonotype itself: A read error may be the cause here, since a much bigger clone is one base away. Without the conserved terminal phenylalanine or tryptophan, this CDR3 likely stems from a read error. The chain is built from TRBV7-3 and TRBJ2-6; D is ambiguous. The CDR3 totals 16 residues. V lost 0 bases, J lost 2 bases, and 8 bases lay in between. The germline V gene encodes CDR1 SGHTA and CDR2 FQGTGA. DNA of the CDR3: TGTGCCAGCAGCTTAACGAGTCTTACTGGGGCCAACGTCCTGACTCTC. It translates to CASSLTSLTGANVLTL.

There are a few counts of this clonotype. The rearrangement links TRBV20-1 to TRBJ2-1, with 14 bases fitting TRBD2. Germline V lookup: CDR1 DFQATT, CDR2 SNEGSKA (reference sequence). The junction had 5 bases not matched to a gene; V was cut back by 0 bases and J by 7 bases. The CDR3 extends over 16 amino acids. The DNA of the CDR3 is TGCAGTGCTAGAGATGCGGGACTAGCGGGGGTGAATGAGCAGTTCTTC. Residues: CSARDAGLAGVNEQFF.

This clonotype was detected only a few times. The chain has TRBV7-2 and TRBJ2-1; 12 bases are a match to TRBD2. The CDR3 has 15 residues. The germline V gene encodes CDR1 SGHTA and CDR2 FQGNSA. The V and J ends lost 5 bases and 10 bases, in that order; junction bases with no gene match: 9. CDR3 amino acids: CASSPTSGGSGEQFF. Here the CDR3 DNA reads TGTGCCAGCAGCCCGACTAGCGGGGGCTCGGGCGAGCAGTTCTTC.

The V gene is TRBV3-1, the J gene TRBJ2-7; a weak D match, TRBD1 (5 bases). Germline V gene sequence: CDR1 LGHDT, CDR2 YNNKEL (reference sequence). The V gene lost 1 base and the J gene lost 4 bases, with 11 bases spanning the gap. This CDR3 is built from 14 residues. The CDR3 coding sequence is TGTGCCAGCAGCCAAGGGGCAGGGCGGTACGAGCAGTACTTC. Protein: CASSQGAGRYEQYF.

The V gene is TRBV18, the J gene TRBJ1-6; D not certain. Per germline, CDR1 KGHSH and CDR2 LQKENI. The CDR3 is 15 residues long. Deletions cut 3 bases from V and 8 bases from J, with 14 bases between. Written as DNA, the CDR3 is TGTGCCAGCTCACCTGGAGACCCCCAGGATTCACCCCTCCACTTT. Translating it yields CASSPGDPQDSPLHF.

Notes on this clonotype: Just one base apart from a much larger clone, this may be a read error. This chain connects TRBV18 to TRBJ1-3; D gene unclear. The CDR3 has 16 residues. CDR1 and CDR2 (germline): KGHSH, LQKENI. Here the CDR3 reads CVSSPHQELVGNTIYF. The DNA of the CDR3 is TGTGTCAGCTCACCACATCAGGAGCTGGTTGGAAACACCATATATTTT.

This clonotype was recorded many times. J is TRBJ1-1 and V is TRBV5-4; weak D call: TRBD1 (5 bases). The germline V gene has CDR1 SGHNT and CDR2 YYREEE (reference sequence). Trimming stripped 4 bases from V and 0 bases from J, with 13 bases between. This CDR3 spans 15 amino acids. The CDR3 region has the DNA TGTGCCAGCAGCCAAGCGACAGCCATGAACACTGAAGCTTTCTTT. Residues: CASSQATAMNTEAFF.

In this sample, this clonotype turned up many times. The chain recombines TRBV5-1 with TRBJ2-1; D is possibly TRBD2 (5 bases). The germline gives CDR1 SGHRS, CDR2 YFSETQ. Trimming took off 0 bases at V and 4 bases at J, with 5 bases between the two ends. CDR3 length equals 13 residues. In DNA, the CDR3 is TGCGCCAGCAGCTTGGGAGGGTACAATGAGCAGTTCTTC. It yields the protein CASSLGGYNEQFF.

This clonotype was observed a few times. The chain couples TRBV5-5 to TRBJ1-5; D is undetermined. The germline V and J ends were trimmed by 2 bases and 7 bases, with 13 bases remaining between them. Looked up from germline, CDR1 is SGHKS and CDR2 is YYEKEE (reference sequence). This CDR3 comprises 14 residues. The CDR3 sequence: CASSFWALGQPQHF. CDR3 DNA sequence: TGTGCCAGCAGCTTTTGGGCTCTCGGGCAGCCCCAGCATTTT.

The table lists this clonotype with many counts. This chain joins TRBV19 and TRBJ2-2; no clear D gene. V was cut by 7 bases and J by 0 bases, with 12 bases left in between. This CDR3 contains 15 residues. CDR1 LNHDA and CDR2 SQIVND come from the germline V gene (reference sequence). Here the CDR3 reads CASTPGRSNTGELFF. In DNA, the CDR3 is TGTGCCAGTACCCCCGGAAGGTCGAACACCGGGGAGCTGTTTTTT.